Below, one T cell receptor (beta chain) is given with its context. The CDR3 runs to 12 residues. V was shortened by 3 bases and J by 6 bases, with 9 bases between the two germline ends. The source of the sample is a study of blood T cell repertoires in COVID-19. At the level of the study: The United States, Italy and Spain provided the acute and convalescent COVID-19 samples. Sources were T cells, B-cell-depleted T cells, or PBMCs; the material itself was cDNA or gDNA.

Methods used by the authors: Nucleated cell counts were estimated from reference gene primer amplification. Some clones are missing from TCRdb's copy, which holds only in-frame ones; the method was immunoSEQ multiplex PCR. V, J and clone size were drawn from that table, and D and trimming were deduced from the DNA. The sample holds approximately 190,000 clones, less than 90% seen once. The chain links TRBV12-3 or TRBV12-4 to TRBJ2-7, with D tentatively TRBD1 (5 bases). The source material was peripheral blood. The sequence came from a woman in her thirties or forties with acute or convalescent COVID-19. Written as DNA, the CDR3 is TGTGCCAGCAGTTTTCAGGGTGCCGAGCAGTACTTC. Translation: CASSFQGAEQYF.